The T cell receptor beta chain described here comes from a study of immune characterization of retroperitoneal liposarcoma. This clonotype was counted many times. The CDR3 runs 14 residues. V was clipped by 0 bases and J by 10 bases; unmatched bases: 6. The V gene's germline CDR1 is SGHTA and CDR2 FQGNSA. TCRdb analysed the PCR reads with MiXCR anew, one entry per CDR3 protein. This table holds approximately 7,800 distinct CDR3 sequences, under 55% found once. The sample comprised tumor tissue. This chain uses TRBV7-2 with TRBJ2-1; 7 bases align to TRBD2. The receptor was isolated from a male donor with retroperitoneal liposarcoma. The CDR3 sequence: CASSLAGGSYEQFF. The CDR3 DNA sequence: TGTGCCAGCAGCTTAGCCGGCGGGAGCTACGAGCAGTTCTTC.